Shown below are 22 T cell receptor beta chains from a single sample sequenced in a study of cytomegalovirus exposure and HLA in healthy donors (dated by TCRdb to 2015 to 2018). Receptor amplification or capture employed the immunoSEQ multiplex PCR assay. For the multiplex PCR, a mixture combining 60 forward primers for TCR Vbeta segments and 13 reverse primers for TCR Jbeta segments was used. The clones in this table, taken by TCRdb from immuneACCESS, are in-frame only. Not every clone is retained; where verified, under half of the shortfall comes from an unresolved V gene, and the cause of the rest is unknown. Counted in this sample were 90,000 or so clones; about 75% of them appeared once. The ten most abundant clones make up about 9.4% of the sample. The sample consisted of PBMCs. Source of these receptors: a man between 25 and 39 years old in good health and CMV-seropositive.

The chain employs TRBV7-8 and TRBJ2-7; D is undetermined. The V gene's germline CDR1 is SGHVS and CDR2 FQNEAQ. V was clipped by 5 bases and J by 4 bases, with 6 bases between them. This CDR3 comprises 11 residues. The DNA for the CDR3 is TGTGCCAGCAGCCCCCGTTACGAGCAGTACTTC. This translates into CASSPRYEQYF.

This sequence joins TRBV7-2 and TRBJ1-4; TRBD1 aligns across 7 bases. Germline CDR1 SGHTA, CDR2 FQGNSA. The CDR3 runs 15 residues. Germline trimming cut 5 bases from V and 5 bases from J; bases unmatched to any gene: 8. Here the CDR3 reads CASSPRQGSNEKLFF. CDR3 coding DNA: TGTGCCAGCAGCCCGCGACAGGGATCAAATGAAAAACTGTTTTTT.

This clone was recorded a few times. The chain links TRBV19 to TRBJ1-1, with D maybe TRBD1 (6 bases). V was pared by 5 bases and J by 9 bases, with 19 bases between. This CDR3 is built from 14 residues. The germline CDR1 and CDR2 sequences are LNHDA and SQIVND (reference sequence). CDR3 region: CASSSIDRTPQAFF. The CDR3 DNA reads as TGTGCCAGTAGTTCAATCGACAGGACCCCACAAGCTTTCTTT.

V is TRBV18 and J is TRBJ2-1; D unresolved. Germline CDR1 is KGHSH and CDR2 is LQKENI. Trimming removed 3 bases from V and 2 bases from J, with 2 bases in between. The CDR3 is made up of 12 amino acids. CDR3 sequence reads: CASSPTYNEQFF. The CDR3 nucleotides read TGTGCCAGCTCACCCACCTACAATGAGCAGTTCTTC.

The chain recombines TRBV6-5 with TRBJ1-2; D is unresolved. Trimming shortened V by 0 bases and J by 4 bases, and 15 bases separated the two germline ends. This CDR3 spans 16 amino acids. CDR1 is MNHEY and CDR2 is SVGAGI in the germline V gene. In DNA, the CDR3 is TGTGCCAGCAGTTACTCGAATGGGGAGAGAGGCTATGGCTACACCTTC. It encodes CASSYSNGERGYGYTF.

This clone has just a few counts. The chain recombines TRBV4-3 with TRBJ2-7; tentatively, D is TRBD1 (6 bases). Germline CDR1 reads LGHNA; CDR2 reads YSLEER. Trimming shortened V by 4 bases and J by 1 base, and 14 bases separated the two germline ends. The CDR3 loop spans 15 amino acids. Here the CDR3 reads CASSLAWTESYEQYF. The CDR3 nucleotides are TGCGCCAGCAGCCTAGCTTGGACAGAGTCCTACGAGCAGTACTTC.

The CDR3 DNA reads TGTGCCAGCTCACCACCTAGCGGGGGGGCGGGTGAGCAGTTCTTC. Its translation: CASSPPSGGAGEQFF. This sequence joins TRBV18 and TRBJ2-1, with 11 bases matching TRBD2. Germline values: CDR1 KGHSH, CDR2 LQKENI. V was clipped by 0 bases and J by 9 bases; unmatched bases: 4. The length of the CDR3 is 15 residues.

This chain connects TRBV27 to TRBJ2-2; D is perhaps TRBD1 (6 bases). V was cut by 5 bases and J by 3 bases, with 10 bases left in between. The CDR3 is made up of 14 amino acids. Germline lookup yields CDR1 MNHEY and CDR2 SMNVEV (reference sequence). The CDR3 DNA follows: TGTGCCAGCAGTCAGGGGTCGGACACCGGGGAGCTGTTTTTT. Amino acid sequence: CASSQGSDTGELFF.

The chain carries TRBV5-1 and TRBJ2-1, with D uncertain. The CDR3 loop spans 13 amino acids. Germline lookup yields CDR1 SGHRS and CDR2 YFSETQ. The V end was cut by 0 bases, the J end by 6 bases, with 7 bases between. The CDR3 sequence is CASSLVGTNEQFF. For the CDR3, the DNA is TGCGCCAGCAGCTTGGTTGGCACCAATGAGCAGTTCTTC.

This chain links TRBV2 with TRBJ1-6; D not certain. In germline, CDR1 is SNHLY, CDR2 FYNNEI. This CDR3 spans 15 amino acids. V lost 2 bases and J 6 bases, leaving 11 bases between the germline ends. CDR3 sequence: CASSESRSSNSPLHF. DNA for the CDR3: TGTGCCAGCAGTGAAAGTCGATCCAGTAATTCACCCCTCCACTTT. The full variable domain, with the rest looked up from reference TRBV2 and TRBJ1-6, is EPEVTQTPSHQVTQMGQEVILRCVPISNHLYFYWYRQILGQKVEFLVSFYNNEISEKSEIFDDQFSVERPDGSNFTLKIRSTKLEDSAMYFCASSESRSSNSPLHFGNGTRLTVT.

The V gene is TRBV27, the J gene TRBJ2-7, with 9 nucleotides matching TRBD1. Germline V CDR1 and CDR2: MNHEY, SMNVEV (reference sequence). CDR3 size: 15 residues. The J segment lost 3 bases and the V segment lost 4 bases, leaving 7 bases of the junction unmatched. CDR3 amino acids: CASSSPGQGIYEQYF. DNA for the CDR3: TGTGCCAGCAGTTCACCGGGACAGGGTATCTACGAGCAGTACTTC.

The chain has TRBV5-1 and TRBJ2-1, with D uncertain. The CDR3 consists of 13 residues. The V gene's germline CDR1 is SGHRS and CDR2 YFSETQ. V lost 5 bases and J lost 0, with 6 bases in between. This CDR3 is CASRSSSYNEQFF. CDR3 coding DNA: TGCGCCAGCAGGTCCAGCTCCTACAATGAGCAGTTCTTC. The variable domain in full, with the rest retrieved from reference TRBV5-1 and TRBJ2-1, is KAGVTQTPRYLIKTRGQQVTLSCSPISGHRSVSWYQQTPGQGLQFLFEYFSETQRNKGNFPGRFSGRQFSNSRSEMNVSTLELGDSALYLCASRSSSYNEQFFGPGTRLTVL.

The V and J genes are TRBV11-2 and TRBJ1-2; 11 bases map to TRBD1. The CDR3 covers 16 residues. Germline CDR1 reads SGHAT; CDR2 reads FQNNGV. The junction had 3 bases not matched to a gene; V was cut back by 0 bases and J by 3 bases. This chain's CDR3 is CASSLDGQGADYGYTF. The DNA of the CDR3 is TGTGCCAGCAGCTTAGATGGACAGGGGGCCGACTATGGCTACACCTTC.

J is TRBJ1-4 and V is TRBV7-9; D is possibly TRBD1 (6 bases). Germline V gene data show CDR1 as SEHNR and CDR2 as FQNEAQ (reference sequence). The CDR3 has 16 residues. V lost 5 bases and J 7 bases, leaving 20 bases between the germline ends. The CDR3 bases are TGTGCCAGCAGCCCCCAAACGGGGGGCGTCGGTGAAAAACTGTTTTTT. Encoded protein: CASSPQTGGVGEKLFF.

The chain links TRBV7-2 to TRBJ2-2; TRBD1 is a possible D gene (5 bases). Per germline, CDR1 SGHTA and CDR2 FQGNSA. The CDR3 has 15 amino acids. V gave up 0 bases and J gave up 6 bases, with 11 bases separating them. CDR3 coding DNA: TGTGCCAGCAGCTTAGCGGGGCAAGTAGCCGGGGAGCTGTTTTTT. Translated: CASSLAGQVAGELFF.

This clone has ten or more counts. V gene TRBV6-5 combines with J gene TRBJ1-6, with D possibly matching TRBD1 (6 bases). The V gene lost 2 bases and the J gene lost 10 bases, with 18 bases spanning the gap. CDR1 and CDR2 from the germline V gene are MNHEY and SVGAGI. This CDR3 has 16 residues. The CDR3 sequence: CASSYTNRDNSSPLHF. In DNA, the CDR3 is TGTGCCAGCAGTTACACGAACCGGGACAACTCCTCACCCCTCCACTTT.

The chain couples TRBV21-1 to TRBJ1-5; the D call of TRBD1 is as the table states it, not checked on the DNA. TRBV21-1 is termed a pseudogene. The CDR3 extends over 16 amino acids. The CDR3 sequence is CASSALDRAAGQPQHF. DNA of the CDR3: TGTGCCAGCAGCGCCTTAGACAGGGCGGCAGGCCAGCCCCAGCATTTT.

The rearrangement joins TRBV18 to TRBJ1-4; TRBD1 matches at 10 bases. J lost 8 bases, V lost 3 bases, and 15 bases had no gene match. The CDR3 spans 18 residues. The germline CDR1 and CDR2 sequences are KGHSH and LQKENI. CDR3 residues: CASSPNVPRDRGLEKLFF. In nucleotides, the CDR3 is TGTGCCAGCTCACCGAATGTACCCAGGGACAGGGGACTCGAAAAACTGTTTTTT.

This clone came up a few times. This sequence joins TRBV6-5 and TRBJ1-2; tentatively, D is TRBD1 (5 bases). Between the trimmed V and J ends, which lost 9 bases and 6 bases, there was a span of 17 bases. Germline V gives CDR1 MNHEY, CDR2 SVGAGI. CDR3 size: 13 residues. CDR3 DNA: TGTGCCAGTTATGACAGCTTGAACGATGGCTACACCTTC. This codes for CASYDSLNDGYTF.

Only one count was recorded for this clone. The chain uses TRBV7-2 and TRBJ1-6; the D is unclear. CDR1 is SGHTA and CDR2 is FQGNSA in the germline V gene. The CDR3 has 14 residues. V shed 1 base and J shed 10 bases, with 11 bases lying between them. The CDR3 loop is CASSLVYRESPLHF. The CDR3 DNA sequence: TGTGCCAGCAGCTTAGTTTACAGAGAATCACCCCTCCACTTT.

The chain is built from TRBV7-3 and TRBJ2-5, with unresolved D. The CDR3 consists of 13 residues. CDR1 is SGHTA and CDR2 is FQGTGA in the germline V gene. The V end lost 5 bases, the J end lost 0 bases, and 7 bases lay between the germline ends. In nucleotides, the CDR3 is TGTGCCAGCAGCCCCGGAGACCAAGAGACCCAGTACTTC. This sequence encodes CASSPGDQETQYF.

CDR3 region: CASSLDLAQETQYF. The CDR3 nucleotides are TGCGCCAGCAGCCTGGACCTAGCCCAAGAGACCCAGTACTTC. J is TRBJ2-5 and V is TRBV5-1; D perhaps matches TRBD2 (5 bases). The CDR3 sequence is 14 residues long. CDR1 is SGHRS, CDR2 YFSETQ, per germline. Trimming removed 4 bases at V and 1 base at J, with 11 bases between. Based on the CDR3 plus reference TRBV5-1 and TRBJ2-5, the full variable domain is KAGVTQTPRYLIKTRGQQVTLSCSPISGHRSVSWYQQTPGQGLQFLFEYFSETQRNKGNFPGRFSGRQFSNSRSEMNVSTLELGDSALYLCASSLDLAQETQYFGPGTRLLVL.